This note documents a single TCR beta chain sequence. Its target is not known. The sample is drawn from a study of shared clonotypes between healthy human individuals. Study as a whole: CD8 memory received one plate per donor, CD8 naive two, CD4 memory three and CD4 naive three.

The assay was immunoSEQ multiplex PCR, and TCRdb's table has in-frame clones only and misses some. The sample records 2 million to 2.5 million clones, roughly 95% being singletons. Broader study findings: Sorted-subset samples were not fully sequenced, rarefaction indicated. Apart from blood, nothing was sampled; tissue repertoires likely differ. Relative to clonotypes present in all four donors, those not shared had lower generation probabilities.

V dropped 0 bases and J dropped 2 bases, with 10 bases sitting between them. There are 14 residues in the CDR3. Germline CDR1 reads SQVTM; CDR2 reads ANQGSEA. This chain connects TRBV29-1 to TRBJ1-2, with a possible D match to TRBD1 (5 bases). Source material: naive CD4+ T cells sorted from blood. Subset denoted: CD45RA+ positively selected. The clonotype was recovered from a man between 18 and 29 years old in good health. The CDR3 here is CSVEDRAGNYGYTF. The CDR3 region has the DNA TGCAGCGTTGAAGACCGGGCAGGGAACTATGGCTACACCTTC.